Listed here are 12 T cell receptor beta chains from one sample, sequenced in a study of cytomegalovirus exposure and HLA in healthy donors. Method: immunoSEQ multiplex PCR; TCRdb's copy keeps in-frame clones and lacks some. The table lists approximately 60,000 clones, about 92% of them singletons. Sequenced input: PBMCs. The source is a young woman in good health and CMV-seronegative.

This sequence joins TRBV2 and TRBJ1-2; no clear D. Germline V gives CDR1 SNHLY, CDR2 FYNNEI. V lost 7 bases to trimming and J lost 6 bases, with 15 bases between them. The CDR3 sequence is 13 residues long. The CDR3 bases are TGTGCCAGCACAGGATTTGAAGATAATGGCTACACCTTC. This gives the protein CASTGFEDNGYTF.

V and J are TRBV7-9 and TRBJ1-1; 11 bases are shared with TRBD1. CDR1 is SEHNR, CDR2 FQNEAQ, per germline (reference sequence). J lost 5 bases, V lost 3 bases, and 8 bases had no gene match. This CDR3 contains 16 residues. CDR3 residues: CASSFRDRGAWTEAFF. CDR3 nucleotides: TGTGCCAGCAGCTTCCGGGACAGGGGGGCCTGGACTGAAGCTTTCTTT.

V is TRBV12-5 and J is TRBJ1-1; D is unclear. This CDR3 region has 15 residues. Trimming removed 1 base at V and 0 bases at J, with 9 bases between. The germline CDR1 and CDR2 sequences are LGHNT and FRNRAP. The CDR3 region has the DNA TGTGCTAGTGGTTTGGAGCGCCAGATGAACACTGAAGCTTTCTTT. Amino acids: CASGLERQMNTEAFF. The entire variable domain, with the rest obtained from reference TRBV12-5 and TRBJ1-1, is as follows: DARVTQTPRHKVTEMGQEVTMRCQPILGHNTVFWYRQTMMQGLELLAYFRNRAPLDDSGMPKDRFSAEMPDATLATLKIQPSEPRDSAVYFCASGLERQMNTEAFFGQGTRLTVV.

The chain couples TRBV11-2 to TRBJ2-7; 9 nucleotides match TRBD1. This CDR3 comprises 15 residues. Per germline, CDR1 SGHAT and CDR2 FQNNGV. The V and J ends lost 6 bases and 0 bases, in that order; junction bases with no gene match: 6. CDR3: CASRTGQGFSYEQYV. The CDR3 DNA is TGTGCCAGCAGAACCGGACAGGGGTTCTCCTACGAGCAGTACGTC.

This clone was counted a single time. The chain combines TRBV9 with TRBJ2-3; TRBD1 matches at 10 bases. Losses at the gene ends were 3 bases for V and 2 bases for J; bases not matched to a gene: 6. The CDR3 is made up of 16 amino acids. Germline CDR1 reads SGDLS; CDR2 reads YYNGEE. CDR3 sequence (DNA): TGTGCCAGCAGCGAGGGGGACAGGGGCTCCACAGATACGCAGTATTTT. This gives the protein CASSEGDRGSTDTQYF.

V usage is TRBV10-3 and J usage is TRBJ1-5; 7 nucleotides agree with TRBD1. The ends lost 5 bases at V and 5 bases at J; junction bases unmatched: 6. The CDR3 extends over 14 amino acids. CDR1 and CDR2 from the germline V gene are ENHRY and SYGVKD. In nucleotides, the CDR3 is TGTGCCATCAGTATTGACAGGGTAGATCAGCCCCAGCATTTT. Translated: CAISIDRVDQPQHF.

This sequence joins TRBV19 and TRBJ1-5, with 10 bases identical to TRBD1. The CDR3 is made up of 15 amino acids. V shed 3 bases and J 5 bases; nucleotides not matched to a gene: 4. Germline values: CDR1 LNHDA, CDR2 SQIVND (reference sequence). CDR3 residues: CASSIGTGVDQPQHF. In nucleotides, the CDR3 is TGTGCCAGTAGTATCGGGACAGGGGTCGATCAGCCCCAGCATTTT. Variable domain in full (rest from reference TRBV19 and TRBJ1-5): DGGITQSPKYLFRKEGQNVTLSCEQNLNHDAMYWYRQDPGQGLRLIYYSQIVNDFQKGDIAEGYSVSREKKESFPLTVTSAQKNPTAFYLCASSIGTGVDQPQHFGDGTRLSIL.

The chain is built from TRBV30 and TRBJ2-5; D remains ambiguous. Germline loops: CDR1 GTSNPN, CDR2 SVGIG (reference sequence). Trimming left V 2 bases short and J 2 bases short, with 9 bases between. The CDR3 is 13 residues long. The CDR3 sequence: CAWSPGLQETQYF. The CDR3, as DNA: TGTGCCTGGAGTCCCGGGTTACAAGAGACCCAGTACTTC.

The chain employs TRBV18 and TRBJ2-7; possibly TRBD2 for D (6 bases). Germline V gives CDR1 KGHSH, CDR2 LQKENI. Trimming took off 1 base at V and 5 bases at J, with 18 bases between the two ends. The CDR3 is made up of 16 amino acids. CDR3: CASSPRLQGGSDEQYF. The CDR3 DNA follows: TGTGCCAGCTCACCACGCCTGCAGGGAGGTTCCGACGAGCAGTACTTC.

This chain joins TRBV5-6 and TRBJ1-5, with D unresolved. CDR1 and CDR2 (germline): SGHDT, YYEEEE. There are 17 residues in the CDR3. With 6 bases removed from V and 0 bases from J, the gap between germline ends came to 19 bases. CDR3 in DNA: TGTGCCAGCATTACCCGGTTTGGAGGGCATAGCAATCAGCCCCAGCATTTT. The encoded protein is CASITRFGGHSNQPQHF.

The genes are TRBV11-2 and TRBJ2-3, with D unclear. The CDR3 is 12 residues long. Per the germline V gene, CDR1 is SGHAT and CDR2 is FQNNGV. Trimming removed 4 bases from V and 2 bases from J, with 4 bases in between. This CDR3 reads CASSSYTDTQYF. The CDR3 nucleotides are TGTGCCAGCAGCTCGTACACAGATACGCAGTATTTT.

This clone occurred once. The chain is built from TRBV13 and TRBJ1-1; no definite D call. Germline V gene sequence: CDR1 PRHDT, CDR2 FYEKMQ (reference sequence). The germline V and J ends were trimmed by 4 bases and 1 base, with 13 bases remaining between them. CDR3 length: 15 residues. CDR3 protein: CASSSPGVKNTEAFF. CDR3 nucleotide sequence: TGTGCCAGCAGCTCTCCCGGGGTAAAGAACACTGAAGCTTTCTTT. Looking up the rest from reference TRBV13 and TRBJ1-1 gives the full variable domain: AAGVIQSPRHLIKEKRETATLKCYPIPRHDTVYWYQQGPGQDPQFLISFYEKMQSDKGSIPDRFSAQQFSDYHSELNMSSLELGDSALYFCASSSPGVKNTEAFFGQGTRLTVV.